The 8 T cell receptor beta chains reported below all come from one sample, sequenced in a study of blood T cell repertoires in COVID-19. The repertoire was sequenced with immunoSEQ multiplex PCR; TCRdb's copy has only in-frame clones and lacks some. The table has 280,000 or so clones, approximately 85% seen once. Sequenced: PBMCs or T cells enriched from blood (not recorded which). Source of these receptors: a young man who had recovered from COVID-19.

The rearrangement links TRBV7-2 to TRBJ2-3, with 7 bases lining up with TRBD1. The V gene end was trimmed by 4 bases and the J gene end by 6 bases; junction bases not matched to a gene: 10. Germline-derived CDR1 and CDR2 are SGHTA and FQGNSA. The CDR3 totals 15 residues. CDR3 protein: CASSSATGFADTQYF. The CDR3 nucleotides are TGTGCCAGCAGCTCGGCGACAGGGTTTGCTGATACGCAGTATTTT.

The J gene is TRBJ2-7, the V gene TRBV7-6, with D possibly being TRBD1 (6 bases). This CDR3 has 15 amino acids. Germline CDR1 SGHVS, CDR2 FNYEAQ. V shed 0 bases and J shed 5 bases, with 14 bases lying between them. The CDR3 nucleotides read TGTGCCAGCAGCTTAGCGGTCAGGGACACCCACGAGCAGTACTTC. It specifies CASSLAVRDTHEQYF.

This sequence joins TRBV27 and TRBJ1-1; the D gene is possibly TRBD1 (6 bases). There are 15 residues in the CDR3. Trimming took off 4 bases at V and 0 bases at J, with 12 bases between the two ends. Per germline, CDR1 MNHEY and CDR2 SMNVEV (reference sequence). DNA of the CDR3: TGTGCCAGCAGTTCCCGGGACACCGTGAACACTGAAGCTTTCTTT. It yields the protein CASSSRDTVNTEAFF.

The chain is built from TRBV7-9 and TRBJ1-1; no clear D gene. V was shortened by 5 bases and J by 4 bases, with 11 bases between the two germline ends. Looked up from germline, CDR1 is SEHNR and CDR2 is FQNEAQ (reference sequence). The CDR3 loop spans 13 amino acids. Here the CDR3 DNA reads TGTGCCAGCAGCCCCCGCGGGTCCACTGAAGCTTTCTTT. Amino acid sequence: CASSPRGSTEAFF.

The chain is built from TRBV6-4 and TRBJ2-1, with 8 bases identical to TRBD2. The J segment lost 6 bases and the V segment lost 9 bases, leaving 13 bases of the junction unmatched. Per germline, CDR1 MRHNA and CDR2 SNTAGT. The CDR3 is 15 amino acids. This chain's CDR3 is CASRHSAGGPNEQFF. Written as DNA, the CDR3 is TGTGCCAGTAGACATAGCGCGGGGGGCCCCAATGAGCAGTTCTTC.

CDR3 bases: TGTGCCAGTCTGGGCCTTATTGGGGAGACCCAGTACTTC. As protein: CASLGLIGETQYF. The V call is TRBV2, the J call TRBJ2-5, with D unclear. Trimming removed 9 bases from V and 5 bases from J, with 16 bases in between. Germline V gene data show CDR1 as SNHLY and CDR2 as FYNNEI. This CDR3 is 13 amino acids long. Variable domain in full (rest from reference TRBV2 and TRBJ2-5): EPEVTQTPSHQVTQMGQEVILRCVPISNHLYFYWYRQILGQKVEFLVSFYNNEISEKSEIFDDQFSVERPDGSNFTLKIRSTKLEDSAMYFCASLGLIGETQYFGPGTRLLVL.

The chain couples TRBV3-1 (or the pseudogene TRBV3-2) to TRBJ1-2; TRBD1 matches at 11 bases. Per the germline V gene, CDR1 is LGHDT and CDR2 is YNNKEL (reference sequence). The length of the CDR3 is 13 residues. Unmatched junction bases numbered 8, after V lost 4 bases and J lost 13 bases. The CDR3 sequence: CASSPNPGTGGTF. CDR3 nucleotide sequence: TGTGCCAGCAGCCCTAACCCAGGGACAGGGGGCACCTTC.

CDR3 loop: CASSLFMSNTEAFF. In DNA form, the CDR3 reads TGTGCCAGCAGCTTATTCATGTCGAACACTGAAGCTTTCTTT. The V and J genes are TRBV7-2 and TRBJ1-1; no clear D. Germline CDR1 SGHTA, CDR2 FQGNSA. CDR3 size: 14 residues. V lost 2 bases, J lost 1 base, and 8 bases lay in between.